This entry features one TCR beta chain sequence. Its antigen is not known. Generated by immunoSEQ multiplex PCR, the TCRdb table keeps only in-frame clones and is missing some. The table has fewer than 80,000 clones, 94% seen once. There are 16 residues in the CDR3. V lost 0 bases and J 5 bases, leaving 13 bases between the germline ends. The V gene's germline CDR1 is LGHNA and CDR2 YSLEER. This specimen comes from a study of T cell clonotyping in hematopoietic cell transplantation. Study-wide results and limits: After transplant, recipient diversity fell while pathologically expanded clonotypes grew through day 180.

Specimen: peripheral blood mononuclear cells. The chain combines TRBV4-3 with TRBJ2-2, with D hard to call. This TCR was recovered from a man aged 50 to 60 in good health. Some clones in this sample may be carry-over from other donors' samples. The CDR3 reads CASSQDLYRATGELFF. The CDR3, as DNA: TGCGCCAGCAGCCAAGATCTGTATAGAGCTACCGGGGAGCTGTTTTTT.